These 30 T cell receptor beta chains were all obtained from the same sample, sequenced in a study of shared clonotypes between healthy human individuals. TCRdb's copy holds only in-frame clones and misses some; the assay was immunoSEQ multiplex PCR. The data show about 2.1 million clones, with 85% to 95% seen just once and approximately 1.7% held by the top ten. Naivety among CD8 cells was defined by CD45RO negativity and positive CCR7 selection, thereby excluding terminally differentiated effector memory CD45RA+ cells. The source material was naive CD8+ T cells from PBMCs. These receptors originate from a man between 18 and 35 years old in good health. Some clones in this sample may be carry-over from other donors' samples.

The chain links TRBV6-6 to TRBJ1-4; no reliable D call. V lost 0 bases to trimming and J lost 8 bases, with 10 bases between them. The CDR3 contains 14 residues. Germline V CDR1 and CDR2: MNHNY, SVGAGI (reference sequence). CDR3 in amino acids: CASSYSRSSEKLFF. CDR3 nucleotides: TGTGCCAGCAGTTACTCGAGATCCAGCGAAAAACTGTTTTTT.

The CDR3 is CASSLLRVAGTGELFF. DNA for the CDR3: TGTGCCAGCAGCCTATTGCGGGTAGCGGGAACCGGGGAGCTGTTTTTT. This rearrangement joins TRBV7-8 to TRBJ2-2; 8 nucleotides line up with TRBD2. V was clipped by 5 bases and J by 5 bases; unmatched bases: 10. The CDR3 spans 16 residues. Germline-derived CDR1 and CDR2 are SGHVS and FQNEAQ.

The CDR3: CASSEEQKDSHTLPFSYEQYF. The CDR3 bases are TGTGCCAGCAGTGAGGAACAGAAGGATTCACACACCTTACCGTTTTCCTACGAGCAGTACTTC. The rearrangement uses TRBV2 and TRBJ2-7, with D unresolved. The CDR3 is made up of 21 amino acids. V was shortened by 3 bases and J by 1 base, with 31 bases between the two germline ends. Germline loops: CDR1 SNHLY, CDR2 FYNNEI.

Remarks on this clone: The identical CDR3 is also encoded by other nucleotide sequences in the sample. The rearrangement links TRBV28 to TRBJ2-1, with D perhaps given as TRBD1 or TRBD2 (6 bases each). CDR3 length equals 16 residues. Per germline, CDR1 MDHEN and CDR2 SYDVKM. Trimming stripped 5 bases from V and 0 bases from J, with 14 bases between. The CDR3 here is CASSPLRGDSYNEQFF. The CDR3 DNA reads as TGTGCCAGCAGTCCTCTGAGGGGGGACTCCTACAATGAGCAGTTCTTC. The variable domain in full, completed from reference TRBV28 and TRBJ2-1, reads DVKVTQSSRYLVKRTGEKVFLECVQDMDHENMFWYRQDPGLGLRLIYFSYDVKMKEKGDIPEGYSVSREKKERFSLILESASTNQTSMYLCASSPLRGDSYNEQFFGPGTRLTVL.

The rearrangement uses TRBV7-6 and TRBJ2-1; D possibly matches TRBD1 or TRBD2 (6 bases each). The germline V gene has CDR1 SGHVS and CDR2 FNYEAQ. This CDR3 region has 13 residues. Trimming removed 9 bases from V and 9 bases from J, with 18 bases in between. The CDR3 bases are TGTGCCAGTGGGGGCGGAGGGGAGGTTGAGCAGTTCTTC. This gives the protein CASGGGGEVEQFF.

The chain couples TRBV6-1 to TRBJ1-4; 8 bases match TRBD1. Germline lookup yields CDR1 MNHNS and CDR2 SASEGT. The J segment lost 3 bases and the V segment lost 5 bases, leaving 5 bases of the junction unmatched. The CDR3 is 15 residues long. The CDR3 DNA sequence: TGTGCCAGCAGTCCCAGGGGGCTGGCTAATGAAAAACTGTTTTTT. As protein: CASSPRGLANEKLFF.

The CDR3 spells CASSFGTGIYNEQFF. The CDR3 DNA sequence: TGTGCCAGCAGCTTCGGGACAGGAATTTACAATGAGCAGTTCTTC. The rearrangement uses TRBV7-3 and TRBJ2-1; 8 positions agree with TRBD1. Germline CDR1 reads SGHTA; CDR2 reads FQGTGA. The CDR3 extends over 15 amino acids. J was trimmed by 4 bases and V by 3 bases; bases with no gene match: 5.

The chain recombines TRBV7-9 with TRBJ2-7, with unresolved D. The CDR3 has 15 amino acids. V was pared by 2 bases and J by 0 bases, with 11 bases between. CDR1 and CDR2 from the germline V gene are SEHNR and FQNEAQ (reference sequence). This CDR3 is CASSLFAPNSYEQYF. In DNA, the CDR3 is TGTGCCAGCAGCTTATTTGCCCCAAACTCCTACGAGCAGTACTTC.

J is TRBJ2-2 and V is TRBV4-1; the D gene is possibly TRBD2 (5 bases). Germline V gene sequence: CDR1 MGHRA, CDR2 YSYEKL. V lost 4 bases to trimming and J lost 2 bases, with 17 bases between them. The CDR3 loop spans 17 amino acids. CDR3 residues: CASSPLGRGVNTGELFF. The CDR3 DNA sequence: TGCGCCAGCAGCCCCCTCGGCCGGGGAGTCAACACCGGGGAGCTGTTTTTT.

In this sample, this clone turned up a few times. V usage is TRBV19 and J usage is TRBJ2-3, with a weak D call TRBD1 (6 bases). V lost 4 bases and J lost 2, with 13 bases in between. Germline V gene sequence: CDR1 LNHDA, CDR2 SQIVND (reference sequence). CDR3 length equals 15 residues. CDR3 DNA: TGTGCCAGTAGTACCCGGGACACCCACACAGATACGCAGTATTTT. Translating gives CASSTRDTHTDTQYF.

The J gene is TRBJ2-3, the V gene TRBV28; the D gene could be TRBD1 or TRBD2 (5 bases each). Between the trimmed V and J ends, which lost 3 bases and 7 bases, there was a span of 14 bases. The CDR3 loop spans 14 amino acids. The germline V gene encodes CDR1 MDHEN and CDR2 SYDVKM. CDR3: CASSLGPRLHTQYF. In nucleotides, the CDR3 is TGTGCCAGCAGTTTGGGACCCCGGTTACATACGCAGTATTTT.

The V call is TRBV10-2, the J call TRBJ2-7; possible D gene TRBD1, 5 bases. The CDR3 has 16 amino acids. The V end was cut by 0 bases, the J end by 0 bases, with 12 bases between. The germline V gene has CDR1 WSHSY and CDR2 SAAADI. The CDR3 loop reads CASSESATELSYEQYF. The CDR3 nucleotides read TGCGCCAGCAGTGAGTCAGCGACAGAACTCTCCTACGAGCAGTACTTC.

This chain connects TRBV7-9 to TRBJ2-7, with TRBD2 matching 9 bases. Trimming took 4 bases from V and 12 from J; bases not matched to a gene: 13. Per the germline V gene, CDR1 is SEHNR and CDR2 is FQNEAQ (reference sequence). This CDR3 has 14 residues. This CDR3 reads CASSSFGRGGDLYF. In DNA, the CDR3 is TGTGCCAGCAGCTCATTCGGACGCGGGGGGGATCTGTACTTC.

The chain has TRBV18 and TRBJ2-7; the D gene is possibly TRBD1 (6 bases). Germline CDR1 KGHSH, CDR2 LQKENI. The CDR3 runs to 15 residues. Trimming took off 0 bases at V and 4 bases at J, with 13 bases between the two ends. The CDR3 loop reads CASSPPGAGKYEQYF. CDR3 DNA: TGTGCCAGCTCACCACCGGGGGCAGGGAAATACGAGCAGTACTTC.

The chain links TRBV13 to TRBJ2-1, with D tentatively TRBD1 (6 bases). The CDR3 spans 12 residues. Germline CDR1 PRHDT, CDR2 FYEKMQ (reference sequence). V was cut by 5 bases and J by 15 bases, with 17 bases left in between. CDR3 residues: CASSPQGVALFF. The CDR3 nucleotides read TGTGCCAGCAGCCCACAGGGTGTAGCCCTGTTCTTC.

The V call is TRBV4-2, the J call TRBJ1-5; D unclear. V shed 1 base and J shed 6 bases, with 10 bases lying between them. This CDR3 has 14 residues. Per the germline V gene, CDR1 is LGHNA and CDR2 is YNFKEQ. The CDR3, as DNA: TGTGCCAGCAGCCAAGTGGCCTCGGGTCAGCCCCAGCATTTT. Translation: CASSQVASGQPQHF.

This clone was counted a single time. The chain has TRBV5-1 and TRBJ1-2, with unresolved D. The CDR3 runs to 16 residues. The V end was cut by 2 bases, the J end by 4 bases, with 18 bases between. Germline CDR1 and CDR2: SGHRS and YFSETQ. In DNA form, the CDR3 reads TGCGCCAGCAGCTTTCACGAACGGGGTCCTCTCTATGGCTACACCTTC. Its protein is CASSFHERGPLYGYTF.

V gene TRBV7-9 combines with J gene TRBJ1-1, with D perhaps matching TRBD1 (6 bases). Trimming pared 4 bases from V and 7 bases from J, leaving 16 bases between. CDR1 SEHNR and CDR2 FQNEAQ come from the germline V gene (reference sequence). The CDR3 length is 14 residues. CDR3 amino acids: CASSSTGNWVEAFF. The CDR3 coding sequence is TGTGCCAGCAGCTCTACAGGGAATTGGGTTGAAGCTTTCTTT.

This chain connects TRBV7-8 to TRBJ1-5, with 11 bases matching TRBD1. Trimming took 5 bases from V and 8 from J; bases not matched to a gene: 5. Per germline, CDR1 SGHVS and CDR2 FQNEAQ. CDR3 length: 14 amino acids. The CDR3 bases are TGTGCCAGCAGCGGACAGGGGGCCCAGGAGCCCCAGCATTTT. It codes for CASSGQGAQEPQHF.

J is TRBJ2-5 and V is TRBV11-1; D not certain. Germline assignment: CDR1 SGHAT and CDR2 FQDESV (reference sequence). Trimming stripped 6 bases from V and 8 bases from J, with 13 bases between. The CDR3 is made up of 12 amino acids. The CDR3 is CASRPTADTQYF. The CDR3 DNA reads as TGTGCCAGCAGGCCTACGGCAGATACCCAGTACTTC.

The table lists this clone with a count of one. The J gene is TRBJ1-5, the V gene TRBV28; TRBD1 matches at 7 bases. CDR1 and CDR2 from the germline V gene are MDHEN and SYDVKM. V lost 5 bases, J lost 8 bases, and 6 bases stayed unmatched. This CDR3 has 13 residues. Here the CDR3 reads CASSLDRVEPQHF. The CDR3 nucleotides read TGTGCCAGCAGTCTAGACAGGGTCGAGCCCCAGCATTTT.

This sequence joins TRBV28 and TRBJ2-7, with D possibly matching TRBD1 (5 bases). V was pared by 6 bases and J by 4 bases, with 16 bases between. CDR3 length: 14 residues. Germline values: CDR1 MDHEN, CDR2 SYDVKM. CDR3 loop: CASRPRQLHYEQYF. The CDR3 DNA reads TGTGCCAGCAGACCTCGACAGTTACATTACGAGCAGTACTTC.

The gene calls are TRBV7-6 and TRBJ1-1; D unclear. Trimming cost V 2 bases and J 4 bases, with 8 bases left between them. CDR1 and CDR2 from the germline V gene are SGHVS and FNYEAQ. The CDR3 runs to 13 residues. CDR3 in DNA: TGTGCCAGCAGCTTAAGGACGACCACTGAAGCTTTCTTT. It yields the protein CASSLRTTTEAFF.

This clone was observed a single time. The chain couples TRBV13 to TRBJ2-3, with 11 bases matching TRBD2. The V gene's germline CDR1 is PRHDT and CDR2 FYEKMQ (reference sequence). CDR3 length: 15 amino acids. J was trimmed by 3 bases and V by 3 bases; bases with no gene match: 2. CDR3 sequence: CASSLTSGKTDTQYF. CDR3 nucleotide sequence: TGTGCCAGCAGCTTGACTAGCGGGAAAACAGATACGCAGTATTTT.

This clone has only one observation. The chain joins TRBV6-6 to TRBJ2-5; D is unclear. The CDR3 is 16 residues long. The V gene's germline CDR1 is MNHNY and CDR2 SVGAGI (reference sequence). V was pared by 0 bases and J by 0 bases, with 11 bases between. CDR3 sequence reads: CASSYSKPRDQETQYF. For the CDR3, the DNA is TGTGCCAGCAGTTACTCGAAACCAAGGGACCAAGAGACCCAGTACTTC.

The rearrangement links TRBV7-8 to TRBJ2-5; D ambiguous. CDR3 length: 15 residues. Germline V gene data show CDR1 as SGHVS and CDR2 as FQNEAQ. V lost 4 bases and J lost 5, with 17 bases in between. The CDR3 loop reads CASSSQVGLGETQYF. The CDR3 DNA sequence: TGTGCCAGCAGCTCCCAGGTGGGCCTAGGGGAGACCCAGTACTTC.

This clone was observed many times. V is TRBV7-9 and J is TRBJ2-5; D assignment may be TRBD1 or TRBD2 (5 bases each). The CDR3 covers 16 residues. Germline CDR1 SEHNR, CDR2 FQNEAQ (reference sequence). V was shortened by 5 bases and J by 0 bases, with 16 bases between the two germline ends. The DNA of the CDR3 is TGTGCCAGCAGCCCCATGGGACGGGCCGACCAAGAGACCCAGTACTTC. Translating it yields CASSPMGRADQETQYF. The full variable domain, with the rest looked up from reference TRBV7-9 and TRBJ2-5, is DTGVSQNPRHKITKRGQNVTFRCDPISEHNRLYWYRQTLGQGPEFLTYFQNEAQLEKSRLLSDRFSAERPKGSFSTLEIQRTEQGDSAMYLCASSPMGRADQETQYFGPGTRLLVL.

The genes are TRBV5-1 and TRBJ2-1; possibly TRBD2 for D (6 bases). Deletions cut 4 bases from V and 7 bases from J, with 12 bases between. Germline loops: CDR1 SGHRS, CDR2 YFSETQ. CDR3 length: 13 amino acids. This chain's CDR3 is CASSPGTLNEQFF. For the CDR3, the DNA is TGCGCCAGCAGCCCCGGGACTCTAAATGAGCAGTTCTTC. The whole variable domain, remainder taken from reference TRBV5-1 and TRBJ2-1, is KAGVTQTPRYLIKTRGQQVTLSCSPISGHRSVSWYQQTPGQGLQFLFEYFSETQRNKGNFPGRFSGRQFSNSRSEMNVSTLELGDSALYLCASSPGTLNEQFFGPGTRLTVL.

V usage is TRBV14 and J usage is TRBJ2-7; D is ambiguous. Germline V lookup: CDR1 SGHDN, CDR2 FVKESK. V lost 4 bases to trimming and J lost 1 base, with 17 bases between them. This CDR3 has 16 residues. The CDR3, as DNA: TGTGCCAGCAGCCCCGAAGGTCGTCCCCTTTCCTACGAGCAGTACTTC. Translation: CASSPEGRPLSYEQYF.

The chain is built from TRBV14 and TRBJ2-1, with D possibly TRBD2 on 6 matching bases. V was clipped by 1 base and J by 0 bases, with 19 bases between them. Germline CDR1 SGHDN, CDR2 FVKESK. The CDR3 loop spans 19 amino acids. Written as DNA, the CDR3 is TGTGCCAGCAGCCAAGGAGTGTTGGGGGGAGGCTACTCCTACAATGAGCAGTTCTTC. Its translation: CASSQGVLGGGYSYNEQFF.